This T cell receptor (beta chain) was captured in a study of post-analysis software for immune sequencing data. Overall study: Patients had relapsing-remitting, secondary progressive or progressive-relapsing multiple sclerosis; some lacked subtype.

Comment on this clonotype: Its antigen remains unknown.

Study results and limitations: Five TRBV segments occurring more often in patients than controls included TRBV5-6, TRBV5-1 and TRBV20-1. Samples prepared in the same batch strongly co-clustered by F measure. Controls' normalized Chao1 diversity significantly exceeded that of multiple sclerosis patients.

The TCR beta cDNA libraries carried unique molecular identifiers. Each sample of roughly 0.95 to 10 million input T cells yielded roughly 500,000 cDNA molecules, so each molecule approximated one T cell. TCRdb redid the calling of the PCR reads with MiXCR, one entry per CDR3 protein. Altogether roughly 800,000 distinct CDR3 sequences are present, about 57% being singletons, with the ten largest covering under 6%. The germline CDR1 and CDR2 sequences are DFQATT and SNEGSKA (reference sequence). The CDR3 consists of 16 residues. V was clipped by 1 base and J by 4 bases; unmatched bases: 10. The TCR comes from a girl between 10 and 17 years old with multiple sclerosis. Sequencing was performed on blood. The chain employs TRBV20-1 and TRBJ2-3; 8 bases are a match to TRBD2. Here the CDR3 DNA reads TGCAGTGCTAGAGGCGCGGGAGGATTCAACGCAGATACGCAGTATTTT. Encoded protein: CSARGAGGFNADTQYF.